This T cell receptor (beta chain) was sequenced during a study of T-cell memory formation after mild COVID-19 (dated by TCRdb to the early 2020s). Describing the broader study: Most TCR sequence clusters were specific to one of the two donors. The cohort comprised two young, previously healthy adult volunteers, one female and one male. In a couple of donors, T-cell clones that expanded and contracted after mild COVID-19 were tracked by sequencing TCRalpha and TCRbeta repertoires over time. The study at large found these results: Clones that contracted from day 15 to 85 showed balanced CD4/CD8 phenotypes, whereas a second wave of clones that expanded from day 15 to 37 leaned towards CD4+. Some responding clones were found in pre-infection memory, which suggests that pre-existing cross-reactive memory T cells took part in the SARS-CoV-2 response. SARS-CoV-2 specificity of the second-wave clones peaking on day 37 was not confirmed. Contracting CD4+ clones were found mainly in CM and EM memory subsets, while CD8+ clones were enriched in EMRA. The study included only a couple of mild cases, and larger cohorts that include severe cases with pre-infection samples were judged to be necessary.

V was cut back by 2 bases and J by 4 bases, leaving a gap of 14 bases between them. The CDR3 has 15 amino acids, counting the end cysteine and phenylalanine. The read is trimmed to its CDR3 DNA, 45 bases read in frame from base 1. CDR1 and CDR2, looked up from the germline V gene, are MGHRA and YSYEKL. Note on this clonotype: The antigen this receptor binds is unknown. No clone much larger than this one lies a single base away; base qualities are absent.

TCRdb records Illumina NovaSeq 6000 as the sequencer. TCRalpha and TCRbeta cDNA libraries were constructed by 5'RACE with constant-segment primers, with sample barcodes and unique molecular identifiers being introduced. Trizol reagent was used to extract RNA from every sample. Libraries were amplified in two PCR steps, with a second sample barcode and Illumina TruSeq adapters added in the second step. Sequencing of the libraries was done on an Illumina NovaSeq, producing 2 x 150 bp paired-end reads. The study's own analysis went as follows. With migec v1.2.7, reads were demultiplexed and then collapsed into UMI-guided consensus sequences. Using mixcr v2.1.11, UMI consensuses were aligned to TRA and TRB V and J templates and then assembled into clonotypes. A clonotype was counted as expanded or contracted only when both edgeR and NoisET called the clonotype significant, with the noise models trained on biological replicates. For edgeR calls, the thresholds were a false discovery rate-adjusted p below 0.01 and a log2 fold-change of 1. PCA with hierarchical clustering of max-normalized trajectories of the 1000 most abundant clonotypes was used as exploratory dynamics analysis. Separately sequenced CD4+ and CD8+ repertoires were used to assign a CD4 or CD8 phenotype to each responding clone. TCRdb took the public reads, trimmed them with fastp at Q25, ran MiXCR for clone calling and kept in-frame beta chains. Duplicate CDR3 protein sequences are folded into a single record with the most common DNA and genes. None of the V and J calls come from the authors' own analysis; TCRdb made them. The sample table lists 55,000 to 75,000 distinct CDR3 sequences, roughly a quarter of them with a count of one. The biggest ten clones account for 35% to 45% of the sample.

PBMCs were isolated by Ficoll-Paque density gradient centrifugation. The chain couples TRBV4-1 to TRBJ2-5; no D segment can be confidently identified. The sample comprised PBMCs or a T cell subset sorted from them (not recorded which). The TCR was taken from a man between 18 and 29 years old who had mild COVID-19 (a few samples of this study predate the infection). The sample titles of this study are shuffled in the database, so cell type and time point are left out; the donor was told from shared clones. The DNA sequence is TGCGCCAGCAGCCAACAGAAGCTCCCCGGAGAGACCCAGTACTTC. This sequence encodes CASSQQKLPGETQYF.